The 17 T cell receptor beta chains given below trace back to one sample, sequenced in a study of T cell responses to AZD1222 COVID-19 vaccine. Assay: immunoSEQ multiplex PCR; the TCRdb copy retains only in-frame clones and omits some. The profile covers about 49,000 clones, with approximately 80% appearing a single time and 6.6% taken by the ten largest. The sample was peripheral blood, taken on day 0 of AZD1222 vaccination. These receptors originate from an adult in good health.

This sequence joins TRBV10-1 and TRBJ1-2, with 9 positions matching TRBD1. Germline V CDR1 and CDR2: WNHNN, SYGVQD (reference sequence). There are 13 residues in the CDR3. Trimming at V came to 8 bases and at J to 5 bases, leaving 6 bases not matched to a gene. CDR3 coding DNA: TGCGCCAGCTCTAGGGACAGGGAGTATGGCTACACCTTC. Amino acid sequence: CASSRDREYGYTF.

The genes are TRBV27 and TRBJ1-5, with 7 bases fitting TRBD1. Germline-derived CDR1 and CDR2 are MNHEY and SMNVEV (reference sequence). V was clipped by 7 bases and J by 2 bases; unmatched bases: 14. The CDR3 sequence is 17 residues long. In DNA form, the CDR3 reads TGTGCCAGCAAACCGAGCCGACAGGGTTCGGGCAATCAGCCCCAGCATTTT. Translation gives CASKPSRQGSGNQPQHF.

The genes are TRBV30 and TRBJ1-5; D not resolved. The CDR3 extends over 13 amino acids. The V and J ends lost 1 base and 0 bases respectively, with 4 bases between them. Germline CDR1 reads GTSNPN; CDR2 reads SVGIG (reference sequence). The CDR3 nucleotides are TGTGCCTGGAGTGGGGGTAGCAATCAGCCCCAGCATTTT. It specifies CAWSGGSNQPQHF. Full variable domain (remainder filled in from reference TRBV30 and TRBJ1-5): SQTIHQWPATLVQPVGSPLSLECTVEGTSNPNLYWYRQAAGRGLQLLFYSVGIGQISSEVPQNLSASRPQDRQFILSSKKLLLSDSGFYLCAWSGGSNQPQHFGDGTRLSIL.

The V call is TRBV6-5, the J call TRBJ1-4; a weak D match, TRBD1 (6 bases). Germline V CDR1 and CDR2: MNHEY, SVGAGI. The V and J ends lost 7 bases and 4 bases respectively, with 16 bases between them. CDR3 length equals 15 residues. CDR3 sequence: CASMVGAWGNEKLFF. CDR3 nucleotides: TGTGCCAGCATGGTGGGGGCTTGGGGTAATGAAAAACTGTTTTTT.

The chain combines TRBV5-6 with TRBJ1-5, with TRBD1 matching over 7 bases. The V and J ends lost 0 bases and 6 bases, in that order; junction bases with no gene match: 6. The germline CDR1 and CDR2 sequences are SGHDT and YYEEEE. CDR3 length: 15 residues. CDR3 region: CASSLGAGGSQPQHF. The CDR3 region has the DNA TGTGCCAGCAGCTTGGGAGCAGGGGGTAGTCAGCCCCAGCATTTT.

The J gene is TRBJ1-5, the V gene TRBV5-3; D is ambiguous. TRBV5-3 is noted as an ORF with a role that remains uncertain. This CDR3 contains 14 residues. The V and J ends lost 2 bases and 4 bases respectively, with 10 bases between them. This CDR3 is CARSFSKWNQPQHF. For the CDR3, the DNA is TGTGCCAGAAGCTTTTCTAAGTGGAATCAGCCCCAGCATTTT.

This clone was seen just once. The rearrangement joins TRBV30 to TRBJ2-3; no reliable D call. The CDR3 is 12 amino acids. Germline V gives CDR1 GTSNPN, CDR2 SVGIG (reference sequence). The V end lost 3 bases, the J end lost 2 bases, and 6 bases lay between the germline ends. CDR3 coding DNA: TGTGCCTGGAGCGACCTCACAGATACGCAGTATTTT. As protein: CAWSDLTDTQYF.

This rearrangement joins TRBV27 to TRBJ1-1, with TRBD1 as a possible D gene (5 bases). CDR3 length: 14 amino acids. Deletions cut 8 bases from V and 4 bases from J, with 17 bases between. Germline CDR1 and CDR2: MNHEY and SMNVEV (reference sequence). For the CDR3, the DNA is TGTGCCAGCCTATTAAGGGGAGGAGGCACTGAAGCTTTCTTT. It encodes CASLLRGGGTEAFF.

The chain is built from TRBV6-5 and TRBJ1-1; possible D gene TRBD1, 5 bases. CDR1 MNHEY and CDR2 SVGAGI come from the germline V gene. The CDR3 sequence is 14 residues long. V was trimmed by 2 bases and J by 5 bases, leaving 12 bases between them. The CDR3: CASSYNRRGTEAFF. The CDR3 coding sequence is TGTGCCAGCAGTTACAACCGGAGGGGAACTGAAGCTTTCTTT.

The CDR3 bases are TGTGCCAGCAGCTTACAGGGGCCGTATGAAGCTTTCTTT. This encodes CASSLQGPYEAFF. This chain joins TRBV11-2 and TRBJ1-1, with D possibly TRBD1 on 6 matching bases. Trimming stripped 2 bases from V and 7 bases from J, with 11 bases between. Germline V gene lookup returns CDR1 SGHAT and CDR2 FQNNGV. The CDR3 extends over 13 amino acids.

This clone came up once. The chain joins TRBV5-4 to TRBJ1-2; 8 bases agree with TRBD1. The CDR3 is 15 residues long. Germline loops: CDR1 SGHNT, CDR2 YYREEE (reference sequence). The trim removed 4 bases at V and 8 bases at J, leaving 13 bases unmatched. The CDR3 DNA sequence: TGTGCCAGCAGCCGCGGACAGGGCGGTTTTATGGGCTACACCTTC. Translated: CASSRGQGGFMGYTF.

The V and J genes are TRBV6-1 and TRBJ2-7; D is perhaps TRBD1 (6 bases). Germline CDR1 is MNHNS and CDR2 is SASEGT. The CDR3 runs 13 residues. Trimming left V 2 bases short and J 6 bases short, with 11 bases between. As DNA, the CDR3 is TGTGCCAGCAGTGAATGGGGGCAAGCCGAGCAGTACGTC. Translation: CASSEWGQAEQYV.

The chain employs TRBV3-1 (or the pseudogene TRBV3-2) and TRBJ2-2; maybe TRBD1 (6 bases). Trimming left V 6 bases short and J 7 bases short, with 12 bases between. Germline V gene sequence: CDR1 LGHDT, CDR2 YNNKEL (reference sequence). The CDR3 is 13 amino acids. The CDR3, as DNA: TGTGCCAGCAGTCCAACAGGGATCGGGGAGCTGTTTTTT. Protein: CASSPTGIGELFF.

V gene TRBV12-1 combines with J gene TRBJ1-2; the listed D gene, TRBD1, was not tested against the DNA. TRBV12-1 is a recognized pseudogene. This CDR3 contains 20 residues. The CDR3 here is CASSFFHTAPKRPPNYGYTF. The CDR3 DNA reads as TGTGCCAGCAGCTTTTTCCATACAGCCCCCAAACGGCCCCCGAACTATGGCTACACCTTC.

V and J are TRBV6-5 and TRBJ2-5; the D call may be TRBD1 or TRBD2 (6 bases each). CDR1 and CDR2 (germline): MNHEY, SVGAGI. Between the trimmed V and J ends, which lost 4 bases and 4 bases, there was a span of 19 bases. The CDR3 spans 16 residues. As DNA, the CDR3 is TGTGCCAGCAGTTCCCGAGGAGGGGGGACTCTAGAGACCCAGTACTTC. Amino acid sequence: CASSSRGGGTLETQYF.

The chain links TRBV5-1 to TRBJ2-5; TRBD1 agrees at 7 bases. With 4 bases clipped from V and 3 bases from J, the junction kept 9 bases outside the gene matches. Germline CDR1 is SGHRS and CDR2 is YFSETQ. The CDR3 consists of 15 residues. The CDR3 spells CASSPQGTAKETQYF. The CDR3 region has the DNA TGCGCCAGCAGCCCACAGGGGACAGCTAAAGAGACCCAGTACTTC.

The genes are TRBV18 and TRBJ2-3; the match to TRBD1 covers 10 bases. Looked up from germline, CDR1 is KGHSH and CDR2 is LQKENI. There are 14 residues in the CDR3. The ends lost 3 bases at V and 6 bases at J; junction bases unmatched: 3. The CDR3, as DNA: TGTGCCAGCTCACCGCAGGACAGGGGGGATACGCAGTATTTT. Encoded protein: CASSPQDRGDTQYF.